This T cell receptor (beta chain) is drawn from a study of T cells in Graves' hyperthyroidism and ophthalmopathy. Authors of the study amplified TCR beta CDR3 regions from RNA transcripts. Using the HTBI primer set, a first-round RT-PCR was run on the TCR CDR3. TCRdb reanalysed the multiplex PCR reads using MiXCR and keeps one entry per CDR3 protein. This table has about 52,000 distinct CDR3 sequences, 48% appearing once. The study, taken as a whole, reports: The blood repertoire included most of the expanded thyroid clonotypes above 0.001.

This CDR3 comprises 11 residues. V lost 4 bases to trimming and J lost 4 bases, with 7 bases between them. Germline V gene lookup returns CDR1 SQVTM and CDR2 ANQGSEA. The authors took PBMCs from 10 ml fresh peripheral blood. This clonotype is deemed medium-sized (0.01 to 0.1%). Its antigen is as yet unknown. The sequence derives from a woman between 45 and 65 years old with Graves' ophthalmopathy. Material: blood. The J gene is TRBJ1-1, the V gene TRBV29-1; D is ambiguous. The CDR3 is CSVARVTEAFF. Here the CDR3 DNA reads TGCAGCGTTGCGCGGGTCACTGAAGCTTTCTTT.